A single T cell receptor beta chain is shown here with its context. Its antigen is not identified. V gave up 3 bases and J gave up 7 bases, with 16 bases separating them. This CDR3 region has 14 residues. Germline assignment: CDR1 GTSNPN and CDR2 SVGIG (reference sequence). The sample's time point: recipient sample about 28 days before transplant, after cytoreduction. This sample is drawn from a study of T cell clonotyping in hematopoietic cell transplantation. Whole-study context: Recipients' pretransplant samples followed cytoreduction. Study-wide findings and caveats: At the given depth, recipient repertoires were over 95% de novo clonotypes. After transplant, recipient diversity fell while pathologically expanded clonotypes grew through day 180.

Here immunoSEQ multiplex PCR was the method, and the copy in TCRdb shows in-frame clones only, minus some. This table has approximately 46,000 clones, 85% to 90% appearing once. The sequence came from a man between 60 and 75 years old with biphenotypic leukemia. Some clones in this sample may be carry-over from other donors' samples. The material sequenced was peripheral blood mononuclear cells, taken before stem cell transplant. The chain combines TRBV30 with TRBJ1-5; a possible D gene is TRBD1 (6 bases). The CDR3 bases are TGTGCCTGGAGCAGACAGGAGGGAAGGCAGCCCCAGCATTTT. This sequence encodes CAWSRQEGRQPQHF.